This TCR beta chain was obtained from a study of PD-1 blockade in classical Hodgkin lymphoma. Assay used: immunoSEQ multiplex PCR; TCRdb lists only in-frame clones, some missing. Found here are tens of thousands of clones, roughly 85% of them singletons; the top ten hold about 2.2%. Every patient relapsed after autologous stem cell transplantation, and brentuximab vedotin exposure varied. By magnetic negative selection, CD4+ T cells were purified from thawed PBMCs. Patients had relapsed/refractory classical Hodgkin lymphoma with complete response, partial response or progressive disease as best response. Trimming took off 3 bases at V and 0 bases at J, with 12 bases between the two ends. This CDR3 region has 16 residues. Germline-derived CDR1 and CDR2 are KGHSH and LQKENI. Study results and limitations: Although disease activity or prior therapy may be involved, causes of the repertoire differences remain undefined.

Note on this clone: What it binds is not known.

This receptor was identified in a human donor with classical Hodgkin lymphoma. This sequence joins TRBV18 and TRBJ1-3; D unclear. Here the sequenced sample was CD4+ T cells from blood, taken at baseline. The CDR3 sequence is CASSPSLGHSGNTIYF. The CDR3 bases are TGTGCCAGCTCACCCTCTTTAGGCCACTCTGGAAACACCATATATTTT.